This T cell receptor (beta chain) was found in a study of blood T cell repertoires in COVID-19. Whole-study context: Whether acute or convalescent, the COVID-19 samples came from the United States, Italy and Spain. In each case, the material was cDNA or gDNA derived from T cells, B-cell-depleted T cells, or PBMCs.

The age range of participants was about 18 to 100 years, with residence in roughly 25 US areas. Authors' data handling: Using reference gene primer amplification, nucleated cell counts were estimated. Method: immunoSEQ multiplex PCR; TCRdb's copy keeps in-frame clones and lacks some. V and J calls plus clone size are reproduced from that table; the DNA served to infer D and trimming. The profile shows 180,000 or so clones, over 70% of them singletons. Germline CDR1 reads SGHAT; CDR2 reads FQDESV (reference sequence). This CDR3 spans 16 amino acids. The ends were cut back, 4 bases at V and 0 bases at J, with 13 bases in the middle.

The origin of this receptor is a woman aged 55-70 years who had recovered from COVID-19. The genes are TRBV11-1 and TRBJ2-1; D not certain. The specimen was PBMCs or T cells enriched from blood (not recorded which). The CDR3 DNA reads TGTGCCAGCAGCTCAAAAGCAGGATCCTCCTACAATGAGCAGTTCTTC. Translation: CASSSKAGSSYNEQFF.